Below, 20 T cell receptor beta chains from the same sample are listed, as sequenced in a study of blood T cell repertoires in COVID-19. Measured with immunoSEQ multiplex PCR; TCRdb has only the in-frame clones, and not every one. The profile shows roughly 220,000 clones, 88% of them singletons. Material: PBMCs or T cells enriched from blood (not recorded which). These receptors were obtained from a woman under 40 who had recovered from COVID-19.

The chain carries TRBV9 and TRBJ2-1; D might be TRBD2 (7 bases). V was shortened by 0 bases and J by 6 bases, with 10 bases between the two germline ends. The CDR3 loop spans 14 amino acids. The germline gives CDR1 SGDLS, CDR2 YYNGEE. The CDR3 coding sequence is TGTGCCAGCAGCGTAGAAGGGGGGGCCAATGAGCAGTTCTTC. Amino acid sequence: CASSVEGGANEQFF. The full variable domain, with the rest looked up from reference TRBV9 and TRBJ2-1, is DSGVTQTPKHLITATGQRVTLRCSPRSGDLSVYWYQQSLDQGLQFLIQYYNGEERAKGNILERFSAQQFPDLHSELNLSSLELGDSALYFCASSVEGGANEQFFGPGTRLTVL.

The V gene is TRBV6-1, the J gene TRBJ1-1; tentative D call: TRBD1 (6 bases). The CDR3 totals 14 residues. The germline V gene encodes CDR1 MNHNS and CDR2 SASEGT. Between the trimmed V and J ends, which lost 0 bases and 5 bases, there was a span of 10 bases. The CDR3 region is CASSEASRGTEAFF. The DNA of the CDR3 is TGTGCCAGCAGTGAAGCTAGTAGGGGGACTGAAGCTTTCTTT.

The chain uses TRBV6-5 and TRBJ2-7; 10 bases fit TRBD1. The length of the CDR3 is 13 residues. Germline V lookup: CDR1 MNHEY, CDR2 SVGAGI. V lost 11 bases and J lost 7; bases outside the gene matches: 11. In nucleotides, the CDR3 is TGTGCCGGGCGAAGACAGGGGGCGCAAGAGCAGTACTTC. It specifies CAGRRQGAQEQYF.

The V and J genes are TRBV6-5 and TRBJ2-5; possibly TRBD1 for D (5 bases). Between the trimmed V and J ends, which lost 6 bases and 1 base, there was a span of 15 bases. In germline, CDR1 is MNHEY, CDR2 SVGAGI. This CDR3 region has 15 residues. The CDR3 region is CASSEFGQSQETQYF. CDR3 coding DNA: TGTGCCAGCAGCGAGTTCGGACAATCCCAAGAGACCCAGTACTTC.

The rearrangement uses TRBV9 and TRBJ1-1; possibly TRBD1 for D (6 bases). The CDR3 has 12 residues. The ends were cut back, 3 bases at V and 10 bases at J, with 13 bases in the middle. Germline V gives CDR1 SGDLS, CDR2 YYNGEE. The CDR3 DNA reads TGTGCCAGCAGCGCCGATCCAGGGGCAGCTTTCTTT. This translates into CASSADPGAAFF.

The chain links TRBV14 to TRBJ1-1; maybe TRBD1 (5 bases). The CDR3 spans 12 residues. V was trimmed by 4 bases and J by 2 bases, leaving 5 bases between them. Looked up from germline, CDR1 is SGHDN and CDR2 is FVKESK. The CDR3 DNA follows: TGTGCCAGCAGCCGGGGCAACACTGAAGCTTTCTTT. It is translated as CASSRGNTEAFF.

This clone was seen a single time. The chain joins TRBV5-1 to TRBJ1-1, with D perhaps TRBD1 (6 bases). V was clipped by 4 bases and J by 6 bases, with 19 bases between them. The CDR3 spans 15 residues. Germline V CDR1 and CDR2: SGHRS, YFSETQ. CDR3 nucleotides: TGCGCCAGCAGCACGGACCCAGGGGCTCCCGCTGAAGCTTTCTTT. Amino acids: CASSTDPGAPAEAFF.

The chain carries TRBV14 and TRBJ1-2; no clear D gene. Trimming cost V 4 bases and J 7 bases, with 13 bases left between them. CDR1 and CDR2 from the germline V gene are SGHDN and FVKESK. The CDR3 consists of 13 residues. CDR3 loop: CASSPPDEAGYTF. CDR3 DNA sequence: TGTGCCAGCAGCCCCCCCGATGAGGCTGGCTACACCTTC.

This chain joins TRBV4-3 and TRBJ1-2; a possible D gene is TRBD1 (6 bases). The V gene's germline CDR1 is LGHNA and CDR2 YSLEER. Trimming took off 4 bases at V and 5 bases at J, with 14 bases between the two ends. This CDR3 contains 14 residues. The CDR3 DNA sequence: TGCGCCAGCAGCCTGGAAAGGGGGTGGTATGGCTACACCTTC. This encodes CASSLERGWYGYTF.

V usage is TRBV4-3 and J usage is TRBJ2-2; D perhaps matches TRBD1 (6 bases). The CDR3 sequence is 17 residues long. V lost 4 bases to trimming and J lost 4 bases, with 19 bases between them. Germline V gene data show CDR1 as LGHNA and CDR2 as YSLEER. The CDR3 bases are TGCGCCAGCAGCCCTGTCCACAGGGCGAGCGGCACCGGGGAGCTGTTTTTT. It codes for CASSPVHRASGTGELFF.

The gene calls are TRBV7-2 and TRBJ1-3, with a weak D call TRBD1 (5 bases). Germline lookup yields CDR1 SGHTA and CDR2 FQGNSA. V dropped 0 bases and J dropped 8 bases, with 8 bases sitting between them. The CDR3 is 13 residues long. CDR3 nucleotides: TGTGCCAGCAGCTTAGCCCAGGGATACACCATATATTTT. It translates to CASSLAQGYTIYF.

This chain joins TRBV6-6 and TRBJ1-1, with D maybe TRBD1 (6 bases). Germline values: CDR1 MNHNY, CDR2 SVGAGI (reference sequence). Trimming removed 6 bases from V and 7 bases from J, with 15 bases in between. The CDR3 loop spans 13 amino acids. The CDR3: CASRLRQDGEAFF. CDR3 nucleotide sequence: TGTGCCAGCAGACTTAGACAGGATGGTGAAGCTTTCTTT.

The chain has TRBV6-4 and TRBJ1-5; no clear D. Germline CDR1 is MRHNA and CDR2 is SNTAGT. The length of the CDR3 is 13 residues. Trimming took off 5 bases at V and 5 bases at J, with 10 bases between the two ends. Written as DNA, the CDR3 is TGTGCCAGCAGTCCCGAGTTGGATCAGCCCCAGCATTTT. The encoded protein is CASSPELDQPQHF.

The chain employs TRBV7-8 and TRBJ1-2, with 7 bases lining up with TRBD1. J was trimmed by 8 bases and V by 7 bases; bases with no gene match: 13. This CDR3 is built from 14 residues. Germline V gives CDR1 SGHVS, CDR2 FQNEAQ. The CDR3 bases are TGTGCCAGCACCCGAAGGCGGGACAGTGGAGGCTACACCTTC. It codes for CASTRRRDSGGYTF.

The CDR3 here is CASSVSSSNYGYTF. CDR3 coding DNA: TGTGCCAGCAGCGTATCCTCGTCTAACTATGGCTACACCTTC. V usage is TRBV9 and J usage is TRBJ1-2; no clear D gene. Between the trimmed V and J ends, which lost 1 base and 0 bases, there was a span of 7 bases. The CDR3 sequence is 14 residues long. Per the germline V gene, CDR1 is SGDLS and CDR2 is YYNGEE.

This chain uses TRBV6-4 with TRBJ1-1; TRBD1 might be the D (6 bases). The CDR3 sequence is 13 residues long. CDR1 and CDR2 (germline): MRHNA, SNTAGT. The germline V and J ends were trimmed by 8 bases and 1 base, with 11 bases remaining between them. CDR3 sequence: CASASQGNTEAFF. The CDR3, as DNA: TGTGCCAGCGCTTCACAGGGGAACACTGAAGCTTTCTTT.

V is TRBV29-1 and J is TRBJ1-2; possibly TRBD1 for D (6 bases). The CDR3 is made up of 13 amino acids. Trimming cost V 1 base and J 5 bases, with 11 bases left between them. Germline V gene data show CDR1 as SQVTM and CDR2 as ANQGSEA. The DNA for the CDR3 is TGCAGCGTTGAAGGAGGGGGTGGGTATGGCTACACCTTC. Encoded protein: CSVEGGGGYGYTF.

J is TRBJ2-3 and V is TRBV12-3 or TRBV12-4; TRBD2 agrees at 7 bases. The CDR3 covers 12 residues. V lost 11 bases and J lost 4; bases outside the gene matches: 6. In nucleotides, the CDR3 is TGTGCCCTGGGGGAGGGCCCAGATACGCAGTATTTT. Amino acid sequence: CALGEGPDTQYF.

The genes are TRBV12-3 or TRBV12-4 and TRBJ2-7; 11 bases align to TRBD1. The CDR3 loop spans 11 amino acids. V trimming: 10 bases; J trimming: 6 bases; junction bases outside the gene matches: 2. The CDR3 sequence is CATGTGGEQYF. Written as DNA, the CDR3 is TGTGCCACCGGGACAGGGGGCGAGCAGTACTTC.

The rearrangement joins TRBV19 to TRBJ1-1, with D possibly TRBD1 on 5 matching bases. Deletions cut 5 bases from V and 1 base from J, with 8 bases between. This CDR3 comprises 13 residues. Germline V CDR1 and CDR2: LNHDA, SQIVND (reference sequence). The CDR3 region has the DNA TGTGCCAGTAGTCAGGGAAAGAACACTGAAGCTTTCTTT. It encodes CASSQGKNTEAFF. Full variable domain (rest looked up from reference TRBV19 and TRBJ1-1): DGGITQSPKYLFRKEGQNVTLSCEQNLNHDAMYWYRQDPGQGLRLIYYSQIVNDFQKGDIAEGYSVSREKKESFPLTVTSAQKNPTAFYLCASSQGKNTEAFFGQGTRLTVV.